Here is one T cell receptor (beta chain) with its context. The data stem from a study of T-cell reconstitution after alpha-beta-depleted transplantation in children. Unique molecular identifiers were used to barcode this TCRbeta library. TCRdb independently ran MiXCR on the PCR reads; one entry per CDR3 protein. The sample yields about 360,000 distinct CDR3 sequences, approximately 12% seen once. Germline V gives CDR1 MNHEY, CDR2 SVGEGT. The trim removed 6 bases at V and 4 bases at J, leaving 6 bases unmatched. The CDR3 sequence is 15 residues long. The rearrangement uses TRBV6-2 or TRBV6-3 and TRBJ1-5; 10 bases line up with TRBD1. The source is a human donor who donated a stem cell graft to a child with Fanconi anemia. Source: PBMCs, taken from the stem cell graft. CDR3 DNA sequence: TGTGCCAGCAGCTCGCCGGGACAGGGGAATCAGCCCCAGCATTTT. As protein: CASSSPGQGNQPQHF.